This is a list of T cell receptor beta chains from one sample in a study of T-cell memory formation after mild COVID-19. TCRdb re-called the 5' RACE reads with MiXCR, one entry per CDR3 protein. The sample has about 420,000 distinct CDR3 sequences, less than 25% seen once. Sequencing input: PBMCs or a T cell subset sorted from them (not recorded which). The source is an adult woman who had mild COVID-19 (a few samples of this study predate the infection). Cell type and time point are not known. The CDR3 runs from the conserved cysteine through the conserved F or W. A D gene is named only where the DNA matches it firmly. Not all rows give a size; the values are once, few, many and, for expanded clones, a class.

J: TRBJ1-1; size: -; D: -; V: TRBV6-5; length: 14; CDR3: CASSYSRTMAEAFF; DNA: TGTGCCAGCAGTTACTCCCGGACGATGGCTGAAGCTTTCTTT
J: TRBJ2-3; size: -; D: TRBD1; V: TRBV9; length: 15; CDR3: CASSVDRGPTDTQYF; DNA: TGTGCCAGCAGCGTCGACAGGGGCCCCACGGATACGCAGTATTTT
J: TRBJ2-5; size: few; D: -; V: TRBV15; length: 14; CDR3: CATSRAGPQETQYF; DNA: TGTGCCACCAGCAGAGCTGGACCACAAGAGACCCAGTACTTC
J: TRBJ1-5; size: -; D: -; V: TRBV20-1; length: 14; CDR3: CSARDQESNQPQHF; DNA: TGCAGTGCTAGAGATCAGGAGAGCAATCAGCCCCAGCATTTT
J: TRBJ2-1; size: few; D: TRBD1; V: TRBV20-1; length: 15; CDR3: CSAFPGQSSYNEQFF; DNA: TGCAGTGCTTTTCCGGGACAGAGCTCCTACAATGAGCAGTTCTTC
J: TRBJ2-4; size: few; D: TRBD1; V: TRBV24-1; length: 12; CDR3: CATSDRGDIQYF; DNA: TGTGCCACCAGCGACAGGGGGGACATTCAGTACTTC
J: TRBJ2-6; size: many; D: -; V: TRBV7-9; length: 16; CDR3: CASSLRSGAGANVLTF; DNA: TGTGCCAGCAGCTTAAGATCAGGGGCTGGGGCCAACGTCCTGACTTTC
J: TRBJ2-2; size: -; D: -; V: TRBV20-1; length: 14; CDR3: CSAGPTPNTGELFF; DNA: TGCAGTGCTGGTCCCACTCCGAACACCGGGGAGCTGTTTTTT
J: TRBJ2-4; size: -; D: -; V: TRBV20-1; length: 16; CDR3: CSARIRGPQAKNIQYF; DNA: TGCAGTGCTAGGATTCGAGGTCCCCAGGCCAAAAACATTCAGTACTTC
J: TRBJ2-1; size: -; D: -; V: TRBV5-1; length: 15; CDR3: CASSNPRSGYNEQFF; DNA: TGCGCCAGCAGCAACCCTAGAAGCGGCTACAATGAGCAGTTCTTC
J: TRBJ2-3; size: few; D: -; V: TRBV10-3; length: 14; CDR3: CAISERGATDTQYF; DNA: TGTGCCATCAGTGAAAGGGGAGCGACAGATACGCAGTATTTT
J: TRBJ1-5; size: -; D: -; V: TRBV12-3/TRBV12-4; length: 16; CDR3: CASSPLGPSGNQPQHF; DNA: TGTGCCAGCAGTCCCCTGGGCCCTTCGGGCAATCAGCCCCAGCATTTT
J: TRBJ1-1; size: -; D: -; V: TRBV20-1; length: 16; CDR3: CSAKLYNRVMNTEAFF; DNA: TGCAGTGCTAAGCTTTACAACAGGGTCATGAACACTGAAGCTTTCTTT
J: TRBJ2-2; size: few; D: -; V: TRBV12-3/TRBV12-4; length: 15; CDR3: CASSLGTSGAGELFF; DNA: TGTGCCAGCAGTCTCGGGACCTCCGGGGCCGGGGAGCTGTTTTTT
J: TRBJ1-1; size: once; D: TRBD1; V: TRBV12-3/TRBV12-4; length: 14; CDR3: CASSFTGGKAEAFF; DNA: TGTGCCAGCAGTTTTACAGGGGGTAAGGCTGAAGCTTTCTTT
J: TRBJ2-4; size: -; D: TRBD2; V: TRBV7-6; length: 13; CDR3: CASSLEGLTIQYF; DNA: TGTGCCAGCAGCTTAGAGGGACTAACGATTCAGTACTTC
J: TRBJ2-7; size: -; D: -; V: TRBV9; length: 14; CDR3: CASSVGRGTYEQYF; DNA: TGTGCCAGCAGCGTAGGCCGGGGGACCTACGAGCAGTACTTC
J: TRBJ2-3; size: few; D: -; V: TRBV24-1; length: 14; CDR3: CATSDFGGRDTQYF; DNA: TGTGCCACCAGTGATTTCGGGGGAAGGGATACGCAGTATTTT
J: TRBJ2-3; size: few; D: TRBD2; V: TRBV5-1; length: 16; CDR3: CASSYLTSEDTDTQYF; DNA: TGCGCCAGCAGCTACTTGACTAGCGAAGACACAGATACGCAGTATTTT
J: TRBJ1-6; size: few; D: -; V: TRBV5-1; length: 16; CDR3: CASSLGVRENNSPLHF; DNA: TGCGCCAGCAGCTTGGGAGTACGGGAAAATAATTCACCCCTCCACTTT
J: TRBJ1-2; size: -; D: TRBD1; V: TRBV20-1; length: 14; CDR3: CSASPDRGLGGYTF; DNA: TGCAGTGCTAGCCCCGACAGGGGGCTGGGGGGCTACACCTTC
J: TRBJ1-6; size: few; D: -; V: TRBV7-6; length: 15; CDR3: CASSLGGPQNSPLHF; DNA: TGTGCCAGCAGCTTAGGGGGACCGCAAAATTCACCCCTCCACTTT
J: TRBJ2-6; size: -; D: -; V: TRBV6-2/TRBV6-3; length: 12; CDR3: CASSDGANVLTF; DNA: TGTGCCAGCTCCGATGGGGCCAACGTCCTGACTTTC
J: TRBJ2-1; size: few; D: TRBD2; V: TRBV7-9; length: 15; CDR3: CASIEAGEGLNEQFF; DNA: TGTGCCAGCATCGAAGCGGGAGAAGGGTTGAATGAGCAGTTCTTC
J: TRBJ2-7; size: few; D: -; V: TRBV27; length: 14; CDR3: CASSLKRGAYEQYF; DNA: TGTGCCAGCAGTTTAAAGAGGGGGGCCTACGAGCAGTACTTC
J: TRBJ2-7; size: many; D: TRBD1; V: TRBV24-1; length: 16; CDR3: CATSDSRGRWGYEQYF; DNA: TGTGCCACCAGTGATTCTAGGGGGCGATGGGGCTACGAGCAGTACTTC
J: TRBJ1-6; size: many; D: -; V: TRBV6-5; length: 19; CDR3: CASSYQGGAGLMNNSPLHF; DNA: TGTGCCAGCAGTTACCAGGGTGGAGCGGGTTTAATGAATAATTCACCCCTCCACTTT
J: TRBJ2-2; size: few; D: -; V: TRBV7-9; length: 15; CDR3: CASSFAPRGTWELFF; DNA: TGTGCCAGCAGCTTCGCGCCCCGGGGGACCTGGGAGCTGTTTTTT
J: TRBJ1-5; size: few; D: -; V: TRBV7-6; length: 13; CDR3: CASSLADTQPQHF; DNA: TGTGCCAGCAGCTTAGCTGACACTCAGCCCCAGCATTTT
J: TRBJ1-3; size: -; D: TRBD1; V: TRBV30; length: 13; CDR3: CAWSLGQGRSIYF; DNA: TGTGCCTGGAGTCTAGGACAGGGAAGGTCCATATATTTT
J: TRBJ2-2; size: -; D: -; V: TRBV27; length: 14; CDR3: CASSVETNTGELFF; DNA: TGTGCCAGCAGTGTAGAAACGAACACCGGGGAGCTGTTTTTT
J: TRBJ1-1; size: -; D: -; V: TRBV7-8; length: 16; CDR3: CASSPIAPGVNTEAFF; DNA: TGTGCCAGCAGCCCGATCGCCCCGGGGGTGAACACTGAAGCTTTCTTT
J: TRBJ2-3; size: -; D: TRBD2; V: TRBV19; length: 16; CDR3: CASSIDSGGARDTQYF; DNA: TGTGCCAGTAGTATAGATAGCGGGGGGGCCAGAGATACGCAGTATTTT
J: TRBJ2-7; size: -; D: TRBD1; V: TRBV5-1; length: 13; CDR3: CASRRDRGPEQYF; DNA: TGCGCCAGCAGGCGGGACAGGGGCCCCGAGCAGTACTTC
J: TRBJ2-1; size: few; D: -; V: TRBV10-3; length: 15; CDR3: CAAQEDGSSYNEQFF; DNA: TGTGCCGCCCAAGAGGATGGGAGCTCCTACAATGAGCAGTTCTTC
J: TRBJ2-3; size: few; D: -; V: TRBV24-1; length: 12; CDR3: CATSDSTDTQYF; DNA: TGTGCCACCAGTGACAGCACAGATACGCAGTATTTT
J: TRBJ2-1; size: many; D: TRBD2; V: TRBV18; length: 14; CDR3: CASSPLAGDNEQFF; DNA: TGTGCCAGCTCACCACTAGCGGGGGACAATGAGCAGTTCTTC
J: TRBJ2-5; size: -; D: -; V: TRBV7-2; length: 15; CDR3: CASSLASGTPGTQYF; DNA: TGTGCCAGCAGCTTAGCTTCGGGAACCCCTGGGACCCAGTACTTC
J: TRBJ2-3; size: few; D: TRBD1; V: TRBV2; length: 14; CDR3: CASRPTGSGDTQYF; DNA: TGTGCCAGCAGGCCGACAGGGTCCGGAGATACGCAGTATTTT
J: TRBJ2-3; size: -; D: TRBD1; V: TRBV7-2; length: 16; CDR3: CASSPYDRGRPDTQYF; DNA: TGTGCCAGCAGCCCCTACGACAGGGGGCGCCCAGATACGCAGTATTTT
J: TRBJ1-2; size: few; D: -; V: TRBV18; length: 13; CDR3: CASSPPGGGGYTF; DNA: TGTGCCAGCTCACCACCGGGTGGAGGTGGCTACACCTTC
J: TRBJ1-1; size: -; D: TRBD1; V: TRBV6-1; length: 16; CDR3: CASSERDRGGNTEAFF; DNA: TGTGCCAGCAGTGAAAGGGACAGGGGCGGGAACACTGAAGCTTTCTTT
J: TRBJ2-1; size: -; D: -; V: TRBV12-3/TRBV12-4; length: 15; CDR3: CASSYQRGTEDEQFF; DNA: TGTGCCAGCAGTTACCAACGGGGAACGGAGGATGAGCAGTTCTTC
J: TRBJ2-2; size: few; D: -; V: TRBV11-2; length: 15; CDR3: CASRRPAGARPELFF; DNA: TGTGCCAGCAGACGTCCCGCAGGGGCCCGGCCGGAGCTGTTTTTT
J: TRBJ1-2; size: -; D: -; V: TRBV6-2/TRBV6-3; length: 13; CDR3: CASTSRGGDGYTF; DNA: TGTGCCAGCACGAGCAGGGGAGGGGATGGCTACACCTTC
J: TRBJ1-4; size: -; D: -; V: TRBV3-1; length: 16; CDR3: CASSLGGSGINEKLFF; DNA: TGTGCCAGCAGCCTGGGAGGATCGGGGATAAATGAAAAACTGTTTTTT
J: TRBJ2-7; size: -; D: TRBD1; V: TRBV12-3/TRBV12-4; length: 15; CDR3: CASRSEGTEVYEQYF; DNA: TGTGCCAGCAGATCCGAGGGGACAGAAGTCTACGAGCAGTACTTC
J: TRBJ2-1; size: -; D: -; V: TRBV20-1; length: 13; CDR3: CSASKGFPGEQFF; DNA: TGCAGTGCTAGTAAGGGGTTTCCGGGTGAGCAGTTCTTC
J: TRBJ1-5; size: -; D: -; V: TRBV12-3/TRBV12-4; length: 13; CDR3: CASSLDRGQAQHF; DNA: TGTGCCAGCAGTTTGGACAGAGGGCAAGCCCAGCATTTT
J: TRBJ1-3; size: -; D: -; V: TRBV5-5; length: 16; CDR3: CASSLAWGTSGNTIYF; DNA: TGTGCCAGCAGCTTGGCCTGGGGGACAAGTGGAAACACCATATATTTT
J: TRBJ2-5; size: -; D: -; V: TRBV7-2; length: 19; CDR3: CASSLGWTGTGRGEETQYF; DNA: TGTGCCAGCAGCTTAGGCTGGACGGGCACGGGGCGAGGCGAAGAGACCCAGTACTTC
J: TRBJ2-6; size: -; D: -; V: TRBV4-1; length: 18; CDR3: CASSQVGRTVSGANVLTF; DNA: TGCGCCAGCAGCCAAGTGGGACGGACAGTCTCTGGGGCCAACGTCCTGACTTTC
J: TRBJ2-7; size: -; D: TRBD1; V: TRBV19; length: 15; CDR3: CASSTLGTGGYEQYF; DNA: TGTGCCAGTAGTACCCTTGGGACAGGGGGGTACGAGCAGTACTTC
J: TRBJ2-6; size: many; D: -; V: TRBV21-1; length: 15; CDR3: CASSNVGAGANVLTF; DNA: -